This section outlines one T cell receptor beta chain sequence together with its context. These data belong to a study of blood T cell repertoires in COVID-19. The table came from immunoSEQ multiplex PCR; TCRdb's copy has only in-frame clones and leaves some out. The repertoire includes approximately 110,000 clones, around 82% of them detected once, and approximately 7% sits in the top ten. CDR3 size: 14 residues. V dropped 3 bases and J dropped 7 bases, with 10 bases sitting between them. CDR1 is MNHEY, CDR2 SMNVEV, per germline (reference sequence). This sequence originates from a woman between 45 and 65 years old with acute or convalescent COVID-19. What was sequenced was peripheral blood. The chain couples TRBV27 to TRBJ1-6; TRBD1 is a possible D gene (6 bases). The DNA for the CDR3 is TGTGCCAGCAGTTTCGACAGGAAAAATTCACCCCTCCACTTT. This translates into CASSFDRKNSPLHF.